This T cell receptor (beta chain) was identified during a study of blood T cell repertoires in COVID-19. Overall study context: The analysed material was cDNA or gDNA that came from T cells, B-cell-depleted T cells, or PBMCs.

The CDR3 covers 19 residues. V lost 4 bases and J lost 0; bases outside the gene matches: 13. Germline V gene lookup returns CDR1 SGHRS and CDR2 YFSETQ. Measured with immunoSEQ multiplex PCR; TCRdb has only the in-frame clones, and not every one. Altogether approximately 180,000 clones are present, over 75% being singletons, with the ten largest covering 3.3%. The rearrangement links TRBV5-1 to TRBJ2-6; the match to TRBD1 covers 7 bases. Sample: peripheral blood. This receptor was identified in a man aged 60 to 69 with acute or convalescent COVID-19. CDR3 sequence (DNA): TGCGCCAGCAGCGGGGCCTCCGGGACAGAGGTCTCTGGGGCCAACGTCCTGACTTTC. Its protein is CASSGASGTEVSGANVLTF.